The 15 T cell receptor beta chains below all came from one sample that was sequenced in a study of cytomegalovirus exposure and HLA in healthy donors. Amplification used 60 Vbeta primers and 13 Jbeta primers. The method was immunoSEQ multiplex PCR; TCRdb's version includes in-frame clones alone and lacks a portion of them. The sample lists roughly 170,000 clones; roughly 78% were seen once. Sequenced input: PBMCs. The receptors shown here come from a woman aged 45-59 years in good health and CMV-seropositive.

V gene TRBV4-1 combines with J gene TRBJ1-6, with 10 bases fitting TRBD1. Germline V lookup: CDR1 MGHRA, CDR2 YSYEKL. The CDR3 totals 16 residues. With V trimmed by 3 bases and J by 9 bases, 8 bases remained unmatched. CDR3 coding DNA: TGCGCCAGCAGCCAGCCTAGACAGGGGGCAGGTTCACCCCTCCACTTT. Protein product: CASSQPRQGAGSPLHF.

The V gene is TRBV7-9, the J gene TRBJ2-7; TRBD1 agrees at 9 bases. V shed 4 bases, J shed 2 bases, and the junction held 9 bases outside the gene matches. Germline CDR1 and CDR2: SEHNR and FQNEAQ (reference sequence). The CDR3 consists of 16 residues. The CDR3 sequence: CASSSYRQGGPYEQYF. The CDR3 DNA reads TGTGCCAGCAGCTCCTATAGACAGGGGGGTCCCTACGAGCAGTACTTC.

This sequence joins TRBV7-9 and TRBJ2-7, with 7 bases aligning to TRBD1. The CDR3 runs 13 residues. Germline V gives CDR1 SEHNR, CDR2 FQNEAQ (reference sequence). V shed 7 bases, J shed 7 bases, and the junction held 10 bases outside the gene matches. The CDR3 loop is CASNRQGIGEQYF. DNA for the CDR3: TGTGCCAGCAACCGACAGGGAATAGGGGAGCAGTACTTC.

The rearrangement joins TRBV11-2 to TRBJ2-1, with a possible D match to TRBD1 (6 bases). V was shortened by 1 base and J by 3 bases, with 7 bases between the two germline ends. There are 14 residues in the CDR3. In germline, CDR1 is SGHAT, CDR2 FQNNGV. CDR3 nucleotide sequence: TGTGCCAGCAGCTTAGTCAGGGGCTACAATGAGCAGTTCTTC. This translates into CASSLVRGYNEQFF. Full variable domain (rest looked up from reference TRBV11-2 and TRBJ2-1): EAGVAQSPRYKIIEKRQSVAFWCNPISGHATLYWYQQILGQGPKLLIQFQNNGVVDDSQLPKDRFSAERLKGVDSTLKIQPAKLEDSAVYLCASSLVRGYNEQFFGPGTRLTVL.

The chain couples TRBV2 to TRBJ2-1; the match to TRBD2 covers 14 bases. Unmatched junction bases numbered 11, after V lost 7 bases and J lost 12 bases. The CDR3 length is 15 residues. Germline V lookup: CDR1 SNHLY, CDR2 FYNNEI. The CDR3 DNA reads TGTGCCAGCAAGGTTAGACTAGCGGGGGGGGTACGGCAGTTCTTC. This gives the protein CASKVRLAGGVRQFF.

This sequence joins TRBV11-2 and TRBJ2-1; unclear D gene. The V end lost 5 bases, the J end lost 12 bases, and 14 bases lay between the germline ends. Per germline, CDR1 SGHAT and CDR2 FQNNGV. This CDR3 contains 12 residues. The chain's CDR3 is CASSLFFTGQFF. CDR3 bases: TGTGCCAGCAGCCTTTTCTTCACGGGGCAGTTCTTC.

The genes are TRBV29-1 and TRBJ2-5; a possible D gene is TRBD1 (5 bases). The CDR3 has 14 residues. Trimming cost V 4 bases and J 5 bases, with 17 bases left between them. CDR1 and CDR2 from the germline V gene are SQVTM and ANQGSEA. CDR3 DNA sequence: TGCAGCGTTGTGTATACGACAGATGGGGAGACCCAGTACTTC. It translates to CSVVYTTDGETQYF.

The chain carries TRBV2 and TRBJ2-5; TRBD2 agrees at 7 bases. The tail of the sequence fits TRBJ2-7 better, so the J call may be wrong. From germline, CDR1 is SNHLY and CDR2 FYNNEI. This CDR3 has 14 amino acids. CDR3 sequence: CASSEGGGYYEQYF. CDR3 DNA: TGTGCCAGCAGTGAAGGCGGGGGATACTACGAGCAGTACTTC.

The DNA of the CDR3 is TGTGCCAGCAGCACGGACAGGGGCGGCACAGATACGCAGTATTTT. Translated, it gives CASSTDRGGTDTQYF. The rearrangement links TRBV5-6 to TRBJ2-3; 9 bases fit TRBD1. This CDR3 is built from 15 residues. Trimming removed 4 bases from V and 1 base from J; junction bases left unmatched: 4. The germline V gene has CDR1 SGHDT and CDR2 YYEEEE.

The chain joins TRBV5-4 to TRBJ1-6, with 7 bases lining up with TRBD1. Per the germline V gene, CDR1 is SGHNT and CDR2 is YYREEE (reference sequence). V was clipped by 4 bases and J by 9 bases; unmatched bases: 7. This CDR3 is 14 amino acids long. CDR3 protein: CASSTGTVRSPLHF. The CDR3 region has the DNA TGTGCCAGCAGCACAGGGACAGTTCGTTCACCCCTCCACTTT.

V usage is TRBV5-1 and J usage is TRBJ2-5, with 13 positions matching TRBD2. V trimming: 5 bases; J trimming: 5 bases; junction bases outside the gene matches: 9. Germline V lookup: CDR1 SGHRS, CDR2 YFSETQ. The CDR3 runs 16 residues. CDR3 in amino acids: CASRTSGGAKMETQYF. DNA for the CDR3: TGCGCCAGCAGAACTAGCGGGGGGGCCAAAATGGAGACCCAGTACTTC. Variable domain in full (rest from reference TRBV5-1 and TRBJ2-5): KAGVTQTPRYLIKTRGQQVTLSCSPISGHRSVSWYQQTPGQGLQFLFEYFSETQRNKGNFPGRFSGRQFSNSRSEMNVSTLELGDSALYLCASRTSGGAKMETQYFGPGTRLLVL.

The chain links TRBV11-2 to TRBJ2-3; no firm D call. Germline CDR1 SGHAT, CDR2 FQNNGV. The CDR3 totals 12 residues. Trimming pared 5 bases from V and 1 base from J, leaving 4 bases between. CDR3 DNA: TGTGCCAGCAGCCCTGGCACAGATACGCAGTATTTT. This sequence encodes CASSPGTDTQYF.

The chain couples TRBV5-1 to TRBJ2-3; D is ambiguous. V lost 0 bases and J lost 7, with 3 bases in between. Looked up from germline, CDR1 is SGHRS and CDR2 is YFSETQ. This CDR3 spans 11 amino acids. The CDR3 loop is CASSLDYTQYF. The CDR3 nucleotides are TGCGCCAGCAGCTTGGACTATACGCAGTATTTT.

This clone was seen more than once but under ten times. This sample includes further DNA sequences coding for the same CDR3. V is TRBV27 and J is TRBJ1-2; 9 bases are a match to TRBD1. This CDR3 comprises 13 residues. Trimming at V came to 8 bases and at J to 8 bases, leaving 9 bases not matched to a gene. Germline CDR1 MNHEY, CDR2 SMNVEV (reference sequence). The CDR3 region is CASSPGTGRGYTF. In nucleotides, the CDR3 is TGTGCCAGCTCTCCGGGGACAGGGCGCGGCTACACCTTC.

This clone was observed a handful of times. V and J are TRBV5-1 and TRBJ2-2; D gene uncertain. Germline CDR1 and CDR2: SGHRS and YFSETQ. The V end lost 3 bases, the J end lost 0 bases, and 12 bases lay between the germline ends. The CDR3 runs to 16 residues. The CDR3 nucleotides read TGCGCCAGCAGCTCAATGACACTCGCGAACACCGGGGAGCTGTTTTTT. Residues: CASSSMTLANTGELFF.